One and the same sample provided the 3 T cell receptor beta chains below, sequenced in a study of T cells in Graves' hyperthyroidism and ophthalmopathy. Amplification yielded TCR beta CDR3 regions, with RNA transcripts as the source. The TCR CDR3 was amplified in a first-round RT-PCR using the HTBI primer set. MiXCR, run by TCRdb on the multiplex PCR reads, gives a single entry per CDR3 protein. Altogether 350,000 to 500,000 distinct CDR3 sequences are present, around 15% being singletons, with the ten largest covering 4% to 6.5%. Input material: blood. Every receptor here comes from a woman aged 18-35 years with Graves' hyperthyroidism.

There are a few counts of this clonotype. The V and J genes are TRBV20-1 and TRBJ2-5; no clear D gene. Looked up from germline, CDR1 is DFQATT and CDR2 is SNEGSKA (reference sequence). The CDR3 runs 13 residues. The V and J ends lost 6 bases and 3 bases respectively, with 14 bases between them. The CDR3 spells CSATPSAKETQYF. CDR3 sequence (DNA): TGCAGTGCCACCCCTTCCGCCAAAGAGACCCAGTACTTC.

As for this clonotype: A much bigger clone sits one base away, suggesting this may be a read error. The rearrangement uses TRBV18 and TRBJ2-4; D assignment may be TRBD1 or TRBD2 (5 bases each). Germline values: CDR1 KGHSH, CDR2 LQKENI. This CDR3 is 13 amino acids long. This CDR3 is CASPPDSRGIQYF. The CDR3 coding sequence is TGTGCCAGCCCACCCGACAGCCGGGGAATTCAGTACTTC.

The CDR3 sequence: CASSAIQGYSGNTIYF. The CDR3 DNA follows: TGTGCCAGCAGTGCGATACAGGGCTACTCTGGAAACACCATATATTTT. The chain couples TRBV6-1 to TRBJ1-3, with D possibly matching TRBD1 (6 bases). Germline V gene sequence: CDR1 MNHNS, CDR2 SASEGT. V was clipped by 4 bases and J by 0 bases, with 13 bases between them. The CDR3 runs to 16 residues.